This T cell receptor (beta chain) was captured by sequencing in a study of response to subunit inactivated influenza vaccine. Study conclusions and caveats: That few new T cells are recruited by each seasonal influenza vaccination was the authors' suggestion.

This clonotype was picked up a small number of times. The antigen is unknown. MiXCR was run by TCRdb on the RT-PCR reads, yielding one entry per CDR3 protein. The table records about 540,000 distinct CDR3 sequences, around 15% of them present only once. Sequences were derived from PBMCs from blood, sampled 11 to 12 days after vaccination. This clonotype originated in a man aged 50 to 59 who received an inactivated influenza vaccine.

CDR3: CASSIGADNEQFF. The CDR3 DNA reads as TGCGCCAGCAGCATCGGGGCCGACAATGAGCAGTTCTTC. The rearrangement links TRBV5-1 to TRBJ2-1; D is possibly TRBD1 or TRBD2 (5 bases each). This CDR3 contains 13 residues. Germline lookup yields CDR1 SGHRS and CDR2 YFSETQ. V was cut by 4 bases and J by 5 bases, with 10 bases left in between.